These 28 T cell receptor beta chains share one sample of origin, sequenced in a study of blood T cell repertoires in COVID-19. Sequenced by immunoSEQ multiplex PCR; TCRdb stores in-frame clones only, minus some. The repertoire holds roughly 430,000 clones, around 90% seen once, with around 2% in the top ten. Sample: PBMCs or T cells enriched from blood (not recorded which). The receptors come from a woman between 40 and 50 years old with acute COVID-19.

The chain has TRBV2 and TRBJ1-5, with a tentative D call TRBD1 (6 bases). Germline V gives CDR1 SNHLY, CDR2 FYNNEI. The CDR3 totals 14 residues. V was clipped by 6 bases and J by 6 bases, with 15 bases between them. The CDR3 loop is CASRKGEGSQPQHF. The CDR3 DNA reads as TGTGCCAGCAGGAAGGGGGAGGGGAGTCAGCCCCAGCATTTT.

The chain links TRBV19 to TRBJ2-3, with 8 bases fitting TRBD2. The junction had 3 bases not matched to a gene; V was cut back by 0 bases and J by 4 bases. CDR1 and CDR2 from the germline V gene are LNHDA and SQIVND (reference sequence). This CDR3 has 15 residues. The CDR3 sequence is CASSIEGGGPDTQYF. CDR3 in DNA: TGTGCCAGTAGTATAGAAGGCGGGGGGCCAGATACGCAGTATTTT.

V and J are TRBV29-1 and TRBJ1-2; D is possibly TRBD1 (5 bases). The V gene lost 5 bases and the J gene lost 5 bases, with 12 bases spanning the gap. Germline assignment: CDR1 SQVTM and CDR2 ANQGSEA. This CDR3 spans 12 amino acids. The CDR3 nucleotides read TGCAGCGTTCTAAGAAGGGGATATGGCTACACCTTC. It specifies CSVLRRGYGYTF.

This chain links TRBV6-5 with TRBJ2-3, with 10 nucleotides matching TRBD1. Germline loops: CDR1 MNHEY, CDR2 SVGAGI. The CDR3 runs 15 residues. After removal of 4 bases from V and 5 bases from J, the junction contained 6 bases not matched to a gene. The CDR3 loop reads CASSLDRGYEDTQYF. As DNA, the CDR3 is TGTGCCAGCAGTTTGGACAGGGGGTATGAAGATACGCAGTATTTT.

The CDR3 bases are TGTGCCAGCAGCCTTCCCCCTAGCGGGGGGGAGACCCAGTACTTC. Amino acid sequence: CASSLPPSGGETQYF. This rearrangement joins TRBV11-2 to TRBJ2-5; 11 bases align to TRBD2. Germline CDR1 reads SGHAT; CDR2 reads FQNNGV. The V and J ends lost 5 bases and 5 bases, in that order; junction bases with no gene match: 7. This CDR3 region has 15 residues.

The gene calls are TRBV18 and TRBJ1-1, with D perhaps TRBD1 (5 bases). Germline V gene lookup returns CDR1 KGHSH and CDR2 LQKENI. The CDR3 is made up of 14 amino acids. Trimming took off 3 bases at V and 3 bases at J, with 11 bases between the two ends. The CDR3 nucleotides are TGTGCCAGCTCACCCAGGGTCGGCGACACTGAAGCTTTCTTT. As protein: CASSPRVGDTEAFF.

The chain couples TRBV29-1 to TRBJ1-2; no definite D call. This CDR3 has 12 amino acids. Trimming cost V 7 bases and J 8 bases, with 17 bases left between them. Germline loops: CDR1 SQVTM, CDR2 ANQGSEA. CDR3 protein: CSAADTAIGYTF. The CDR3 coding sequence is TGCAGCGCAGCCGACACCGCTATAGGCTACACCTTC.

The chain recombines TRBV2 with TRBJ2-3, with TRBD2 identical over 13 bases. There are 17 residues in the CDR3. With 6 bases clipped from V and 0 bases from J, the junction kept 6 bases outside the gene matches. CDR1 is SNHLY, CDR2 FYNNEI, per germline. CDR3 in DNA: TGTGCCAGCAGAACCGGACTAGCGGGGGCTAGCACAGATACGCAGTATTTT. It codes for CASRTGLAGASTDTQYF. Full variable domain (missing parts from reference TRBV2 and TRBJ2-3): EPEVTQTPSHQVTQMGQEVILRCVPISNHLYFYWYRQILGQKVEFLVSFYNNEISEKSEIFDDQFSVERPDGSNFTLKIRSTKLEDSAMYFCASRTGLAGASTDTQYFGPGTRLTVL.

The chain joins TRBV3-1 (or the pseudogene TRBV3-2) to TRBJ2-5, with TRBD2 identical over 9 bases. J lost 5 bases, V lost 6 bases, and 10 bases had no gene match. The CDR3 has 15 residues. Germline lookup yields CDR1 LGHDT and CDR2 YNNKEL (reference sequence). Written as DNA, the CDR3 is TGTGCCAGCAGAATGGCGGGGGGGCCGGGGGAGACCCAGTACTTC. It encodes CASRMAGGPGETQYF.

The chain combines TRBV4-1 with TRBJ2-7; D might be TRBD1 (6 bases). Germline CDR1 is MGHRA and CDR2 is YSYEKL. V shed 4 bases and J shed 5 bases, with 18 bases lying between them. The CDR3 sequence is 15 residues long. CDR3 sequence: CASSRPIPGQNEQYF. The DNA for the CDR3 is TGCGCCAGCAGCCGCCCAATCCCGGGACAAAACGAGCAGTACTTC.

The chain has TRBV4-2 and TRBJ2-7; TRBD1 might be the D (5 bases). The CDR3 has 16 amino acids. Between the trimmed V and J ends, which lost 2 bases and 0 bases, there was a span of 14 bases. The germline gives CDR1 LGHNA, CDR2 YNFKEQ. Here the CDR3 reads CASSQSRTSTSYEQYF. CDR3 in DNA: TGTGCCAGCAGCCAATCGAGGACATCCACCTCCTACGAGCAGTACTTC.

The chain couples TRBV20-1 to TRBJ2-5, with D possibly matching TRBD2 (6 bases). CDR1 and CDR2 (germline): DFQATT, SNEGSKA (reference sequence). Trimming took off 5 bases at V and 1 base at J, with 11 bases between the two ends. The CDR3 loop spans 13 amino acids. The CDR3 loop reads CSARGTFQETQYF. The CDR3 DNA sequence: TGCAGTGCTCGTGGGACTTTCCAAGAGACCCAGTACTTC.

V is TRBV11-2 and J is TRBJ1-3; D might be TRBD1 (5 bases). This CDR3 comprises 15 residues. Per the germline V gene, CDR1 is SGHAT and CDR2 is FQNNGV. V gave up 6 bases and J gave up 0 bases, with 12 bases separating them. CDR3 coding DNA: TGTGCCAGCAGTGCCCAGGGCCTCTCTGGAAACACCATATATTTT. It is translated as CASSAQGLSGNTIYF.

The gene calls are TRBV30 and TRBJ1-5; D remains ambiguous. The CDR3 spans 15 residues. CDR1 is GTSNPN, CDR2 SVGIG, per germline (reference sequence). Trimming cost V 0 bases and J 6 bases, with 15 bases left between them. The DNA of the CDR3 is TGTGCCTGGAGTGTTAGGCACGGCGGCGGTCAGCCCCAGCATTTT. It is translated as CAWSVRHGGGQPQHF.

The V gene is TRBV15, the J gene TRBJ1-5, with TRBD1 as a possible D gene (5 bases). The ends were cut back, 4 bases at V and 5 bases at J, with 9 bases in the middle. The V gene's germline CDR1 is LNHNV and CDR2 YYDKDF (reference sequence). The CDR3 extends over 13 amino acids. CDR3 DNA sequence: TGTGCCACCAGCAACAGGCTTTATCAGCCCCAGCATTTT. Protein product: CATSNRLYQPQHF.

The chain recombines TRBV30 with TRBJ2-2, with D possibly being TRBD1 (5 bases). Per the germline V gene, CDR1 is GTSNPN and CDR2 is SVGIG (reference sequence). The length of the CDR3 is 14 residues. The V and J ends lost 0 bases and 1 base respectively, with 6 bases between them. The CDR3 DNA sequence: TGTGCCTGGAGTGTACAGGTGAACACCGGGGAGCTGTTTTTT. Translation gives CAWSVQVNTGELFF.

The genes are TRBV7-9 and TRBJ2-1; TRBD1 might be the D (6 bases). Germline V gene data show CDR1 as SEHNR and CDR2 as FQNEAQ (reference sequence). V lost 5 bases and J 2 bases, leaving 13 bases between the germline ends. The CDR3 consists of 15 residues. The chain's CDR3 is CASSPNRVTYNEQFF. DNA of the CDR3: TGTGCCAGCAGCCCCAACAGGGTCACCTACAATGAGCAGTTCTTC.

A few counts support this clone. This chain links TRBV30 with TRBJ1-2, with 8 positions matching TRBD1. J was trimmed by 10 bases and V by 3 bases; bases with no gene match: 7. Per the germline V gene, CDR1 is GTSNPN and CDR2 is SVGIG (reference sequence). This CDR3 contains 12 residues. The CDR3 here is CAWSSQTGDYTF. CDR3 bases: TGTGCCTGGAGCTCTCAGACAGGGGACTACACCTTC.

The J gene is TRBJ2-7, the V gene TRBV12-3 or TRBV12-4; 11 bases fit TRBD1. This CDR3 spans 13 amino acids. J was trimmed by 7 bases and V by 6 bases; bases with no gene match: 5. In DNA form, the CDR3 reads TGTGCCAGCAGCTATGGGACAGGGGGTGAGCAGTACTTC. The encoded protein is CASSYGTGGEQYF.

This chain connects TRBV25-1 to TRBJ2-3; D may be TRBD2 (6 bases). V lost 2 bases, J lost 6 bases, and 6 bases lay in between. The CDR3 consists of 12 residues. Germline V gene sequence: CDR1 MGHDK, CDR2 SYGVNS. The CDR3 reads CASSERGDTQYF. DNA for the CDR3: TGTGCCAGCAGTGAACGGGGGGATACGCAGTATTTT.

The chain's CDR3 is CRWGGRRNAPYEQYF. The DNA for the CDR3 is TGCAGATGGGGGGGACGGAGGAATGCCCCCTACGAGCAGTACTTC. The V gene is TRBV29-1, the J gene TRBJ2-7; TRBD2 aligns across 7 bases. This CDR3 region has 15 residues. Germline-derived CDR1 and CDR2 are SQVTM and ANQGSEA.

This chain links TRBV30 with TRBJ2-2, with D possibly matching TRBD1 (6 bases). This CDR3 comprises 16 residues. Germline CDR1 is GTSNPN and CDR2 is SVGIG (reference sequence). The V end was cut by 3 bases, the J end by 6 bases, with 20 bases between. Here the CDR3 reads CAWSRPGTLFAGELFF. The DNA for the CDR3 is TGTGCCTGGAGCCGCCCTGGGACATTATTCGCCGGGGAGCTGTTTTTT.

The chain joins TRBV12-3 or TRBV12-4 to TRBJ1-2, with D uncertain. Trimming shortened V by 5 bases and J by 4 bases, and 11 bases separated the two germline ends. CDR3 size: 13 residues. The CDR3 DNA reads TGTGCCAGCAGTCGCGAAGGAGGCTATGGCTACACCTTC. Its protein product is CASSREGGYGYTF.

This clone has only one observation. The chain is built from TRBV19 and TRBJ1-2; 10 bases line up with TRBD1. V gave up 6 bases and J gave up 4 bases; unmatched junction bases: 5. In germline, CDR1 is LNHDA, CDR2 SQIVND (reference sequence). This CDR3 contains 14 residues. CDR3 loop: CASSQTGGLYGYTF. The CDR3 DNA reads as TGTGCCAGTAGCCAGACAGGGGGCCTCTATGGCTACACCTTC.

J is TRBJ2-1 and V is TRBV19; TRBD2 agrees at 11 bases. Germline CDR1 and CDR2: LNHDA and SQIVND (reference sequence). Trimming cost V 4 bases and J 4 bases; bases outside gene matches: 6. CDR3 size: 16 residues. Here the CDR3 reads CASSTLTSGGYNEQFF. The CDR3 coding sequence is TGTGCCAGTAGTACCCTTACTAGCGGGGGATACAATGAGCAGTTCTTC.

V usage is TRBV19 and J usage is TRBJ1-2, with 7 nucleotides matching TRBD1. The CDR3 spans 16 residues. Germline loops: CDR1 LNHDA, CDR2 SQIVND (reference sequence). J gave up 5 bases and V 2 bases, and 11 bases lay outside the gene matches. In DNA, the CDR3 is TGTGCCAGTAGTATACGCAGGGGGGAAAGTGGATATGGCTACACCTTC. Its translation: CASSIRRGESGYGYTF.

The chain has TRBV9 and TRBJ2-7; 7 bases align to TRBD2. From germline, CDR1 is SGDLS and CDR2 YYNGEE. J was trimmed by 0 bases and V by 1 base; bases with no gene match: 1. CDR3 length: 14 residues. The CDR3 reads CASSVLAASYEQYF. The CDR3 DNA reads as TGTGCCAGCAGCGTACTAGCGGCCTCCTACGAGCAGTACTTC.

The chain employs TRBV7-9 and TRBJ1-5; D ambiguous. Trimming cost V 0 bases and J 11 bases, with 14 bases left between them. The germline V gene has CDR1 SEHNR and CDR2 FQNEAQ (reference sequence). This CDR3 spans 14 amino acids. The DNA of the CDR3 is TGTGCCAGCAGCTTAGCCCTCGGAGGTTCGGCCCAGCATTTT. It is translated as CASSLALGGSAQHF. The complete variable domain, with remaining parts taken from reference TRBV7-9 and TRBJ1-5, reads DTGVSQNPRHKITKRGQNVTFRCDPISEHNRLYWYRQTLGQGPEFLTYFQNEAQLEKSRLLSDRFSAERPKGSFSTLEIQRTEQGDSAMYLCASSLALGGSAQHFGDGTRLSIL.